These 25 T cell receptor beta chains originate from one sample sequenced in a study of T cell responses to AZD1222 COVID-19 vaccine. The protocol was immunoSEQ multiplex PCR, while the TCRdb copy is restricted to in-frame clones and leaves out a portion. The specimen's table records more than 110,000 clones. Material: peripheral blood. The origin of the receptors is an adult in good health.

This sequence joins TRBV5-1 and TRBJ1-2; D is unclear. V was shortened by 0 bases and J by 3 bases, with 6 bases between the two germline ends. Germline CDR1 SGHRS, CDR2 YFSETQ. The length of the CDR3 is 13 residues. CDR3 DNA: TGCGCCAGCAGCTTGGGGAAGGACTATGGCTACACCTTC. The encoded protein is CASSLGKDYGYTF.

The chain combines TRBV7-8 with TRBJ1-1; no clear D gene. The CDR3 extends over 14 amino acids. V was cut by 0 bases and J by 5 bases, with 10 bases left in between. From germline, CDR1 is SGHVS and CDR2 FQNEAQ. The CDR3, as DNA: TGTGCCAGCAGCTTAGCGCTGGGGATGACTGAAGCTTTCTTT. This sequence encodes CASSLALGMTEAFF. Full variable domain (missing parts from reference TRBV7-8 and TRBJ1-1): GAGVSQSPRYKVAKRGQDVALRCDPISGHVSLFWYQQALGQGPEFLTYFQNEAQLDKSGLPSDRFFAERPEGSVSTLKIQRTQQEDSAVYLCASSLALGMTEAFFGQGTRLTVV.

V usage is TRBV30 and J usage is TRBJ1-2, with 7 bases that match TRBD1. Germline CDR1 GTSNPN, CDR2 SVGIG (reference sequence). V lost 4 bases and J lost 9; bases outside the gene matches: 5. The CDR3 loop spans 11 amino acids. CDR3 DNA sequence: TGTGCCTGGACGACAGGGATCAGCTACACCTTC. Its protein product is CAWTTGISYTF.

V usage is TRBV28 and J usage is TRBJ1-2, with unresolved D. The CDR3 consists of 14 residues. In germline, CDR1 is MDHEN, CDR2 SYDVKM. V was trimmed by 4 bases and J by 2 bases, leaving 11 bases between them. The CDR3 protein is CASSSSRGNYGYTF. For the CDR3, the DNA is TGTGCCAGCAGTTCATCCCGAGGGAACTATGGCTACACCTTC.

The chain uses TRBV3-1 (or the pseudogene TRBV3-2) and TRBJ1-6; D possibly corresponds to TRBD1 (6 bases). The CDR3 runs 14 residues. Trimming pared 4 bases from V and 8 bases from J, leaving 12 bases between. In germline, CDR1 is LGHDT, CDR2 YNNKEL (reference sequence). The CDR3 reads CASSRTGFDSPLHF. As DNA, the CDR3 is TGTGCCAGCAGCCGCACAGGGTTTGATTCACCCCTCCACTTT.

The V and J genes are TRBV7-6 and TRBJ2-1, with D hard to call. The CDR3 has 15 amino acids. Germline values: CDR1 SGHVS, CDR2 FNYEAQ. Trimming shortened V by 1 base and J by 0 bases, and 7 bases separated the two germline ends. In DNA, the CDR3 is TGTGCCAGCAGCTTAGAGGGTTTCTCCTACAATGAGCAGTTCTTC. This translates into CASSLEGFSYNEQFF.

This sequence joins TRBV4-1 and TRBJ1-3; D is uncertain. CDR1 is MGHRA, CDR2 YSYEKL, per germline. Trimming took off 11 bases at V and 3 bases at J, with 14 bases between the two ends. The CDR3 extends over 13 amino acids. The CDR3 bases are TGCGCCTCGTTGGGGATCAGTGGAAACACCATATATTTT. It yields the protein CASLGISGNTIYF.

The V call is TRBV5-1, the J call TRBJ2-1; 9 bases agree with TRBD1. Per the germline V gene, CDR1 is SGHRS and CDR2 is YFSETQ. The CDR3 runs 15 residues. V was clipped by 5 bases and J by 10 bases; unmatched bases: 13. The CDR3 DNA is TGCGCCAGCAGTCTCACGGGACAGGGTTCGCGCGAGCAGTTCTTC. Amino acids: CASSLTGQGSREQFF.

V usage is TRBV19 and J usage is TRBJ1-5, with D possibly being TRBD1 (5 bases). Germline CDR1 and CDR2: LNHDA and SQIVND (reference sequence). Trimming took 9 bases from V and 3 from J, leaving 12 bases between them. There are 13 residues in the CDR3. The CDR3 sequence is CASGWGNNQPQHF. CDR3 nucleotides: TGTGCCAGCGGGTGGGGGAACAATCAGCCCCAGCATTTT.

The rearrangement links TRBV5-6 to TRBJ1-2; 12 bases are a match to TRBD1. Unmatched junction bases numbered 8, after V lost 4 bases and J lost 4 bases. Germline CDR1 SGHDT, CDR2 YYEEEE. CDR3 size: 16 residues. In DNA, the CDR3 is TGTGCCAGCAGCCCTCCCGGGACAGGGGGCTTCTATGGCTACACCTTC. Protein: CASSPPGTGGFYGYTF.

V gene TRBV7-9 combines with J gene TRBJ1-2, with D possibly matching TRBD1 (5 bases). The CDR3 has 15 residues. Looked up from germline, CDR1 is SEHNR and CDR2 is FQNEAQ (reference sequence). V was shortened by 1 base and J by 12 bases, with 21 bases between the two germline ends. In nucleotides, the CDR3 is TGTGCCAGCAGCTTAGGGAGCAGGGAGACCAGCGGTGACACCTTC. It yields the protein CASSLGSRETSGDTF.

This chain uses TRBV6-5 with TRBJ2-6, with D unresolved. CDR3 length: 14 amino acids. The germline CDR1 and CDR2 sequences are MNHEY and SVGAGI. Trimming took 7 bases from V and 0 from J, leaving 7 bases between them. The CDR3 loop reads CASKYGSGANVLTF. CDR3 sequence (DNA): TGTGCCAGCAAATACGGCTCTGGGGCCAACGTCCTGACTTTC.

The V gene is TRBV2, the J gene TRBJ2-3, with 8 positions matching TRBD2. The CDR3 spans 15 residues. Germline V gene data show CDR1 as SNHLY and CDR2 as FYNNEI. Trimming removed 3 bases from V and 1 base from J; junction bases left unmatched: 3. CDR3 DNA: TGTGCCAGCAGTGAGTCGGGGGGGGGCACAGATACGCAGTATTTT. As protein: CASSESGGGTDTQYF.

The J gene is TRBJ1-5, the V gene TRBV2, with D maybe TRBD1 (6 bases). V dropped 8 bases and J dropped 5 bases, with 13 bases sitting between them. CDR3 length: 13 amino acids. Germline V CDR1 and CDR2: SNHLY, FYNNEI. CDR3 amino acids: CASAQGNHQPQHF. CDR3 nucleotide sequence: TGTGCCAGCGCACAGGGCAACCATCAGCCCCAGCATTTT.

The chain combines TRBV19 with TRBJ1-1; D call uncertain. Germline CDR1 is LNHDA and CDR2 is SQIVND (reference sequence). This CDR3 spans 14 amino acids. V was pared by 0 bases and J by 1 base, with 6 bases between. The CDR3 DNA follows: TGTGCCAGTAGTATAGATCGGAGGAACACTGAAGCTTTCTTT. It specifies CASSIDRRNTEAFF.

The V call is TRBV18, the J call TRBJ1-4, with 10 bases matching TRBD1. V shed 4 bases and J 8 bases; nucleotides not matched to a gene: 7. In germline, CDR1 is KGHSH, CDR2 LQKENI. This CDR3 has 15 amino acids. The chain's CDR3 is CASSRLPDRGEKLFF. For the CDR3, the DNA is TGTGCCAGCTCACGACTACCGGACAGGGGGGAAAAACTGTTTTTT.

The chain has TRBV3-1 (or the pseudogene TRBV3-2) and TRBJ1-2; D remains unclear. The V end lost 0 bases, the J end lost 2 bases, and 10 bases lay between the germline ends. Germline CDR1 reads LGHDT; CDR2 reads YNNKEL (reference sequence). The CDR3 is made up of 15 amino acids. The CDR3 DNA reads as TGTGCCAGCAGCCAAGATCCCGACACAAACTATGGCTACACCTTC. Translating it yields CASSQDPDTNYGYTF.

The chain recombines TRBV11-2 with TRBJ1-6; 9 positions match TRBD1. This CDR3 has 15 residues. Germline CDR1 is SGHAT and CDR2 is FQNNGV. With 2 bases clipped from V and 7 bases from J, the junction kept 3 bases outside the gene matches. In DNA, the CDR3 is TGTGCCAGCAGCTTATTCGGGACAGGGAATTCACCCCTCCACTTT. Amino acids: CASSLFGTGNSPLHF.

The chain couples TRBV19 to TRBJ1-1, with D unresolved. V was pared by 3 bases and J by 5 bases, with 13 bases between. The CDR3 is 14 residues long. Germline CDR1 is LNHDA and CDR2 is SQIVND (reference sequence). The chain's CDR3 is CASSMGAGWTEAFF. The CDR3 DNA reads as TGTGCCAGTAGTATGGGAGCCGGTTGGACTGAAGCTTTCTTT.

The V and J genes are TRBV7-3 and TRBJ2-7, with D unresolved. The germline V and J ends were trimmed by 0 bases and 6 bases, with 9 bases remaining between them. This CDR3 comprises 13 residues. Germline V lookup: CDR1 SGHTA, CDR2 FQGTGA. The CDR3 nucleotides are TGTGCCAGCAGCTTAACTGAAGGTTCCGAGCAGTACTTC. Its protein is CASSLTEGSEQYF.

The V and J genes are TRBV3-1 (or the pseudogene TRBV3-2) and TRBJ2-3; perhaps D is TRBD1 or TRBD2 (5 bases each). Germline-derived CDR1 and CDR2 are LGHDT and YNNKEL (reference sequence). V was cut by 8 bases and J by 0 bases, with 12 bases left in between. The CDR3 spans 14 residues. CDR3 amino acids: CASSPGGSTDTQYF. The CDR3 nucleotides read TGTGCCAGCTCCCCTGGGGGTAGCACAGATACGCAGTATTTT.

The chain combines TRBV19 with TRBJ1-4; D might be TRBD1 (5 bases). The ends were cut back, 5 bases at V and 0 bases at J, with 10 bases in the middle. The germline V gene encodes CDR1 LNHDA and CDR2 SQIVND (reference sequence). The CDR3 consists of 15 residues. The CDR3 DNA is TGTGCCAGTAGTTTAGGGACTGCAACTAATGAAAAACTGTTTTTT. It encodes CASSLGTATNEKLFF.

This chain connects TRBV12-3 or TRBV12-4 to TRBJ1-6; the D is unclear. The V end lost 5 bases, the J end lost 10 bases, and 12 bases lay between the germline ends. This CDR3 spans 13 amino acids. The DNA for the CDR3 is TGTGCCAGCAGTCGTCAATCCACCTCACCCCTCCACTTT. Translation gives CASSRQSTSPLHF.

The V gene is TRBV19, the J gene TRBJ1-2; 9 positions agree with TRBD1. CDR1 is LNHDA, CDR2 SQIVND, per germline (reference sequence). CDR3 length: 15 residues. The V segment lost 6 bases and the J segment 4 bases; nucleotides outside the gene matches: 9. This CDR3 is CASSKQGAVAYGYTF. DNA of the CDR3: TGTGCCAGTAGCAAACAGGGGGCAGTGGCCTATGGCTACACCTTC.

The chain employs TRBV11-2 and TRBJ1-5, with TRBD1 as a possible D gene (6 bases). This CDR3 region has 17 residues. V was clipped by 0 bases and J by 0 bases, with 12 bases between them. The V gene's germline CDR1 is SGHAT and CDR2 FQNNGV. The CDR3 DNA follows: TGTGCCAGCAGCTTAGAGGGGGGCCCATATAGCAATCAGCCCCAGCATTTT. It codes for CASSLEGGPYSNQPQHF.